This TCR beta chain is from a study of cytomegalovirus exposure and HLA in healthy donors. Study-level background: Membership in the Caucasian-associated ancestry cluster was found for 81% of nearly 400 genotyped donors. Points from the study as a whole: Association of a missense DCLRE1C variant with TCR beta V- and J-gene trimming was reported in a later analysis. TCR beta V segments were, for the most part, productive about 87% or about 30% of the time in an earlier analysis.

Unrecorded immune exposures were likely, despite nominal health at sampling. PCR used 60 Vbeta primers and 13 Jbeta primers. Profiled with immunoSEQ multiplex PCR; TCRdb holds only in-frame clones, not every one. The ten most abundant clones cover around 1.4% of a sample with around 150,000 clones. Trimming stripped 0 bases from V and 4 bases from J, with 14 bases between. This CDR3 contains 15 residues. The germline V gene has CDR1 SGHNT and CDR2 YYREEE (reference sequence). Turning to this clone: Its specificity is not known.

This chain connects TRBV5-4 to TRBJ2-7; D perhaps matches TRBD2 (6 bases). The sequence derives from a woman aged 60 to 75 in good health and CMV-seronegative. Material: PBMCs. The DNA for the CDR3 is TGTGCCAGCAGCTTGGGGGCGACCGGGGGTTACGAGCAGTACTTC. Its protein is CASSLGATGGYEQYF.